The entry below describes one TCR beta chain. No antigen is known for it. The source of the sample is a study of graft-versus-host responses after intestinal transplantation. Overall study: Recipients were given multivisceral, liver-intestinal, or isolated intestinal transplants. Among the recipients, all got anti-thymocyte globulin induction and then tacrolimus and steroids for roughly three years.

Only in-frame clones appear in the TCRdb table, and some are missing; sequencing was by immunoSEQ multiplex PCR. The sample records approximately 130,000 clones, more than 90% being singletons. Germline V gene data show CDR1 as MNHNS and CDR2 as SASEGT. This CDR3 has 14 residues. V was trimmed by 6 bases and J by 4 bases, leaving 15 bases between them. The V and J genes are TRBV6-1 and TRBJ2-5; possibly TRBD1 for D (5 bases). Here the sequenced sample was unstimulated CD4+ T cells sorted from spleen or lymph node cells, taken before intestinal transplant. The receptor was isolated from a human donor who received an intestinal transplant. The CDR3 nucleotides read TGTGCCAGCAGAGGGTCAGGGTGGGGAGAGACCCAGTACTTC. Protein product: CASRGSGWGETQYF.